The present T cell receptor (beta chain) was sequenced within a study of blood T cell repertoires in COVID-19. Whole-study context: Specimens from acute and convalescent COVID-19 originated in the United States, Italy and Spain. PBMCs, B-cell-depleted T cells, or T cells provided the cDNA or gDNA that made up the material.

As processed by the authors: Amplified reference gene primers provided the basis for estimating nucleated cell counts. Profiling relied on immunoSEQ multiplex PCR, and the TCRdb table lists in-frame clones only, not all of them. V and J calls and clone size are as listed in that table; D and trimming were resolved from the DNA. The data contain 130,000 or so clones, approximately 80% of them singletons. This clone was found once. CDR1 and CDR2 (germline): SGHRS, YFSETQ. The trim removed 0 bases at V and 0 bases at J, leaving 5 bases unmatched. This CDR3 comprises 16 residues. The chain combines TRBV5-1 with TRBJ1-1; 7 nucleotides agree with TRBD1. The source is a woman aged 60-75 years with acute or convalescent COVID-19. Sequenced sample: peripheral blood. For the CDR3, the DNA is TGCGCCAGCAGCTTGGAAGGGGGCGCGATGAACACTGAAGCTTTCTTT. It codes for CASSLEGGAMNTEAFF.